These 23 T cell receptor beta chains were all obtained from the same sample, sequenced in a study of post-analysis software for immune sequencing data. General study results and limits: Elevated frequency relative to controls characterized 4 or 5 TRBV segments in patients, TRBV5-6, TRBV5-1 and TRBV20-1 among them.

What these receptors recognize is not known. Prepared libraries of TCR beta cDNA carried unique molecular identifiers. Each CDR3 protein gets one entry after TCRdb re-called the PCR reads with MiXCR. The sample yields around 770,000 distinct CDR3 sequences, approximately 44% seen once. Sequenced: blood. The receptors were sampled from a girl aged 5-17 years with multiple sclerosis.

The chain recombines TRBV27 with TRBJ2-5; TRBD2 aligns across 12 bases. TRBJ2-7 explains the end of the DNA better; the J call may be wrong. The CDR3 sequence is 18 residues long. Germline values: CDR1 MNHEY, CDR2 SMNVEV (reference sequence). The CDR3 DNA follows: TGTGCCAGCAGCCAGCTAGCGGGAGGGCCGGGGGGCTTCTACGAGCAGTACTTC. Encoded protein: CASSQLAGGPGGFYEQYF.

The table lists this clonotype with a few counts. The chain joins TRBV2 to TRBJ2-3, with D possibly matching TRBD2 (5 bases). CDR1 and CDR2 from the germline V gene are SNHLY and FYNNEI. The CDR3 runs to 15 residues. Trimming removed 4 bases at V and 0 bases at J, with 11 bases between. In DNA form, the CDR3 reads TGTGCCAGCAGTGGAGAGAAGCGGAGCACAGATACGCAGTATTTT. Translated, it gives CASSGEKRSTDTQYF.

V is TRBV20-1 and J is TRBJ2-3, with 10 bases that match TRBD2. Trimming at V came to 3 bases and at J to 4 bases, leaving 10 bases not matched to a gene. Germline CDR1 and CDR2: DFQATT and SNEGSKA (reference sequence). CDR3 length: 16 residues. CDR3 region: CSASPLSSGRPDTQYF. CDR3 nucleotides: TGCAGTGCTAGCCCCCTGTCTAGCGGGAGACCAGATACGCAGTATTTT.

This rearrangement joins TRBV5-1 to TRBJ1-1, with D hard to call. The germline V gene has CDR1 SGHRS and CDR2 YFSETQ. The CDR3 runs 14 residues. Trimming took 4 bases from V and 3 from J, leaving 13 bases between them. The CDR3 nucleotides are TGCGCCAGCAGCCTGGTGGGTGCGGACACTGAAGCTTTCTTT. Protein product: CASSLVGADTEAFF.

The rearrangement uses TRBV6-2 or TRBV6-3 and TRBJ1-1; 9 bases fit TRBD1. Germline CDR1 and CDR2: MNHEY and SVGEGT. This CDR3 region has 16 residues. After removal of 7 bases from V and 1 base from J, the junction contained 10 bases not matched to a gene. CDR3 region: CASMVGGDRENTEAFF. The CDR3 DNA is TGTGCCAGCATGGTTGGGGGGGACAGGGAGAACACTGAAGCTTTCTTT.

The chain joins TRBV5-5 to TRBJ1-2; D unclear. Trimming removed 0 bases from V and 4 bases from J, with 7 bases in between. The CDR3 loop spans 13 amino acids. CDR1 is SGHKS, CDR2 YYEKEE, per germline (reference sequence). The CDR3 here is CASSLVDTYGYTF. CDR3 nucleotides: TGTGCCAGCAGCTTGGTCGACACCTATGGCTACACCTTC.

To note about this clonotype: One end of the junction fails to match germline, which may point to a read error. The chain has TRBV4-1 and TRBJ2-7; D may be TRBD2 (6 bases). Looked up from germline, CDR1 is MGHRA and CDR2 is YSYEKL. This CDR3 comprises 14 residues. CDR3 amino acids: CASSQGAGSYEQYF. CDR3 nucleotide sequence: TGTGCCAGCAGCCAAGGGGCGGGATCGTACGAGCAGTACTTC.

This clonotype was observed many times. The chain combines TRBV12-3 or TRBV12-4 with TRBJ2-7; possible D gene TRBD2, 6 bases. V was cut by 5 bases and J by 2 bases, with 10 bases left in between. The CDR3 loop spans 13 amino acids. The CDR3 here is CASSLPGAYEQYF. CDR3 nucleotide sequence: TGTGCCAGCAGTCTACCGGGAGCCTACGAGCAGTACTTC.

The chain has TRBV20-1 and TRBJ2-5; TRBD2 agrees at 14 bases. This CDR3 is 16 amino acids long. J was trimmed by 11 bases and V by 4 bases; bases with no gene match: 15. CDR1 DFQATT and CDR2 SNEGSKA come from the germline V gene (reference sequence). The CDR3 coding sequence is TGCAGTGCTATAGAGGGGGGGACTAGCGGGAGCAATGAGCAGTACTTC. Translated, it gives CSAIEGGTSGSNEQYF.

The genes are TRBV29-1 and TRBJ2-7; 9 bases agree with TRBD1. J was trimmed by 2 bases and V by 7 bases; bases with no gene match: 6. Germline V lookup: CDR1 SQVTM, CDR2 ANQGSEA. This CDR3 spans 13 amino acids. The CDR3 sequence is CSGRTGDTYEQYF. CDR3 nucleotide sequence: TGCAGCGGGCGGACAGGGGATACCTACGAGCAGTACTTC.

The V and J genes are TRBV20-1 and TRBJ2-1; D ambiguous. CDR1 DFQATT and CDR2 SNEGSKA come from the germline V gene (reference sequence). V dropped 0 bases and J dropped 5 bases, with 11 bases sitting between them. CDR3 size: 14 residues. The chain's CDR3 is CSAREGPVNNEQFF. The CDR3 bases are TGCAGTGCTAGAGAGGGTCCGGTAAACAATGAGCAGTTCTTC.

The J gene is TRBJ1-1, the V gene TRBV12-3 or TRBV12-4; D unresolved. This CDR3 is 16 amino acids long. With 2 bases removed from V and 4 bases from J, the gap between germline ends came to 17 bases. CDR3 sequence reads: CASSLRIIGLPTEAFF. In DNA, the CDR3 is TGTGCCAGCAGTTTAAGAATAATAGGCTTACCCACTGAAGCTTTCTTT.

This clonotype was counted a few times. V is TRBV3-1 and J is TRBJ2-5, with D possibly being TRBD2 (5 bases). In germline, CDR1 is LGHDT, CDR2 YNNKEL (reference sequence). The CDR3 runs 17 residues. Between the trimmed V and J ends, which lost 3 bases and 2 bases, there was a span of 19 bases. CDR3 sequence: CASSQGRRWGVQETQYF. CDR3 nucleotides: TGTGCCAGCAGCCAGGGTCGTAGGTGGGGAGTGCAAGAGACCCAGTACTTC.

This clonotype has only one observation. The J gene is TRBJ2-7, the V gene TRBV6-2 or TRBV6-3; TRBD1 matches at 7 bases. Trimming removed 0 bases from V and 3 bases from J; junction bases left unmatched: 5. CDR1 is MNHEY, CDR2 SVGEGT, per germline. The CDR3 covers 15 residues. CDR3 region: CASSYSNRGNYEQYF. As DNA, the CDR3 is TGTGCCAGCAGTTACTCGAACAGGGGCAACTACGAGCAGTACTTC.

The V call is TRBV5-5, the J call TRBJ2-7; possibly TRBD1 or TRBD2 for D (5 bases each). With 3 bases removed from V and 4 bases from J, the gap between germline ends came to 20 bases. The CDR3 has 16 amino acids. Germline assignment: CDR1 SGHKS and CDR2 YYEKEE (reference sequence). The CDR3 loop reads CASSWAETGTGYEQYF. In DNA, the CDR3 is TGTGCCAGCAGCTGGGCCGAGACCGGGACGGGGTACGAGCAGTACTTC.

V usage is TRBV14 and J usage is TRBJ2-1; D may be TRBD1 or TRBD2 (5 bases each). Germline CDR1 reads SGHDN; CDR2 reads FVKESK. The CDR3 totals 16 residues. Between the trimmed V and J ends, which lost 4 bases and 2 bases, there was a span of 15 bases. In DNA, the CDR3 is TGTGCCAGCAGCCCGTGGGGCGGGCTGGCCTACAATGAGCAGTTCTTC. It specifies CASSPWGGLAYNEQFF.

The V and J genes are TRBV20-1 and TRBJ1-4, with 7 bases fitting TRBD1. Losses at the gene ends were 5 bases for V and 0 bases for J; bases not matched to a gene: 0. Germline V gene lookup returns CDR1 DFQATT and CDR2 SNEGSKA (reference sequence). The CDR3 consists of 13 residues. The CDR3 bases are TGCAGTGCTGGACAGGCAACTAATGAAAAACTGTTTTTT. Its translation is CSAGQATNEKLFF.

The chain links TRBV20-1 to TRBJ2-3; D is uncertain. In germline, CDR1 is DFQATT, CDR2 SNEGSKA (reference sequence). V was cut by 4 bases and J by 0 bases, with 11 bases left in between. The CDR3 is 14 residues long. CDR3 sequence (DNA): TGCAGTGCTACATCAGTACGGAGCACAGATACGCAGTATTTT. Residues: CSATSVRSTDTQYF.

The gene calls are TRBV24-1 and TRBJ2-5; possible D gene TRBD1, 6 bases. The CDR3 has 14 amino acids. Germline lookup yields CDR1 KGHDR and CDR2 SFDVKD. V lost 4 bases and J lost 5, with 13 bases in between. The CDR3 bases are TGTGCCACCAGTGACCTAGGACAGTGGGAGACCCAGTACTTC. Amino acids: CATSDLGQWETQYF.

The CDR3 protein is CSVQGQTSARAFF. In nucleotides, the CDR3 is TGCAGCGTTCAGGGGCAAACAAGTGCGCGAGCTTTCTTT. The chain uses TRBV29-1 and TRBJ1-1, with D tentatively TRBD1 (6 bases). The CDR3 totals 13 residues. The germline CDR1 and CDR2 sequences are SQVTM and ANQGSEA. V lost 5 bases and J 10 bases, leaving 20 bases between the germline ends.

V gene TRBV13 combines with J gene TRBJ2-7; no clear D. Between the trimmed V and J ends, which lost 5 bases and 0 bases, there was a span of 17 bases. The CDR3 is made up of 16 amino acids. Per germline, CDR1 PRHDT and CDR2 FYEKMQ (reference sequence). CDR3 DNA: TGTGCCAGCAGCCCGGGCCCTCTCGCCCCCTCCTACGAGCAGTACTTC. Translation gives CASSPGPLAPSYEQYF.

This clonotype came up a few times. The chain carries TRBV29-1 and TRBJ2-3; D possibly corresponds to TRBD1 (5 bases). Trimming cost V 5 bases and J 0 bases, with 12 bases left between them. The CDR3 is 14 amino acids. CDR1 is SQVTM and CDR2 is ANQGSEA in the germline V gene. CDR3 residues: CSVSRTLSTDTQYF. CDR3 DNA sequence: TGCAGCGTTTCCCGGACACTTAGCACAGATACGCAGTATTTT.

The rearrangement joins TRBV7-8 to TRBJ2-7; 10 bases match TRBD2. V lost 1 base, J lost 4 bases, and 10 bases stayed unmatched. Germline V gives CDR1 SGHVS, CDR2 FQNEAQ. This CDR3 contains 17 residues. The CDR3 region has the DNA TGTGCCAGCAGCTTAGATTCTGTACTAGCGGGGCAGTACGAGCAGTACTTC. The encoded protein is CASSLDSVLAGQYEQYF. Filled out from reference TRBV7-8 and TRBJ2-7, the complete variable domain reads GAGVSQSPRYKVAKRGQDVALRCDPISGHVSLFWYQQALGQGPEFLTYFQNEAQLDKSGLPSDRFFAERPEGSVSTLKIQRTQQEDSAVYLCASSLDSVLAGQYEQYFGPGTRLTVT.